The sequence of this T cell receptor beta chain was determined in a study of T cells in Graves' hyperthyroidism and ophthalmopathy. The CDR3 runs to 15 residues. CDR1 is KGHSH and CDR2 is LQKENI in the germline V gene. V lost 2 bases to trimming and J lost 2 bases; unmatched junction nucleotides: 5. RNA transcripts provided the source from which TCR beta CDR3 regions were amplified. The TCR CDR3 was amplified in a first-round RT-PCR using the HTBI primer set. TCRdb called the multiplex PCR reads again in MiXCR, with one record for every CDR3 protein. The table has some 500,000 distinct CDR3 sequences, around an eighth seen once. Only one count was recorded for this clonotype.

Sequencing used blood. The chain uses TRBV18 and TRBJ2-7; TRBD1 matches 8 bases. This sequence originates from a woman aged 18-29 years with Graves' hyperthyroidism. CDR3 DNA: TGTGCCAGCTCACCAATCGGGACAGGAACCTACGAGCAGTACTTC. Amino acid sequence: CASSPIGTGTYEQYF.